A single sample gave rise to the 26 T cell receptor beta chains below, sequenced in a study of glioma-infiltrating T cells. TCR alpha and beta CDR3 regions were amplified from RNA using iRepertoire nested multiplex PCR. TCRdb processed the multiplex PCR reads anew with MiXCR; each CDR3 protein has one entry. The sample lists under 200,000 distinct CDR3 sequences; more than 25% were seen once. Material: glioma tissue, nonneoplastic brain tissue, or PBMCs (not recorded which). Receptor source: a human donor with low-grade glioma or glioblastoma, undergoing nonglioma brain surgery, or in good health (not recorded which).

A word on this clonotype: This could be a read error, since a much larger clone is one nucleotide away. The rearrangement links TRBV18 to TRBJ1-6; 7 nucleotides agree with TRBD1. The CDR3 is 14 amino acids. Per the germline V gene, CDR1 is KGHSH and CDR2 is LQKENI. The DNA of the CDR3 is TGTGCCAGCTCACCGGACAGGTCAAATTCACCCATCCACTTT. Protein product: CASSPDRSNSPIHF.

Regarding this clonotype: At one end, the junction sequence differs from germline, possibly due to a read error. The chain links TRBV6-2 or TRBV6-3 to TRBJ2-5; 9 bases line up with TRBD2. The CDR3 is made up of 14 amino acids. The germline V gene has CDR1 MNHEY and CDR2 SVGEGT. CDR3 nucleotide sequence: TGTGCCATCAGTAGCGGGAGTCAAAAAGAGACCCAGTACTTC. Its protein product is CAISSGSQKETQYF.

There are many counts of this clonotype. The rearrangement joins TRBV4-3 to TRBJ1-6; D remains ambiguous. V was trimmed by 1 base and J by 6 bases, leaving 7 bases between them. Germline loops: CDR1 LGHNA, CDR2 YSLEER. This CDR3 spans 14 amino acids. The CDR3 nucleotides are TGCGCCAGCAGCCAAGCTGGGGTTAATTCACCCCTCCACTTT. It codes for CASSQAGVNSPLHF.

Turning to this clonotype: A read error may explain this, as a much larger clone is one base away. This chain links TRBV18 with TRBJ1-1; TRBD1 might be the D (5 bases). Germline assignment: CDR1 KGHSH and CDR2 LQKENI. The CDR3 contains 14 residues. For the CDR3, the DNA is TGTGCCAGCTCACCGGGGGACCTTGACACTAAAGCTTTCTTT. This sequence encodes CASSPGDLDTKAFF.

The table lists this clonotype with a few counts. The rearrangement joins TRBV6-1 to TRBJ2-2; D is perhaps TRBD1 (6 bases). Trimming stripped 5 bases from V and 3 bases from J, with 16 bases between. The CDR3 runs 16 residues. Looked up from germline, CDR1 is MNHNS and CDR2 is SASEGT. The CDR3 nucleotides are TGTGCCAGCAGTTTTCTGGACAGCCGCGACACCGGGGAGCTGTTTTTT. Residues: CASSFLDSRDTGELFF.

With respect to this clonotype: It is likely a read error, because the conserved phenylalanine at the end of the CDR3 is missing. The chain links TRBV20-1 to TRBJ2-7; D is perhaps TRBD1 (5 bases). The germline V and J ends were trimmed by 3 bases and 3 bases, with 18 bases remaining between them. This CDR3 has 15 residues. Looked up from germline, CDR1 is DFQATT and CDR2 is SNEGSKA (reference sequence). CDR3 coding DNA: TGCAGTGCTAGCTGCCTGACAGATAACCACTACGAGCAGTACCTC. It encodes CSASCLTDNHYEQYL.

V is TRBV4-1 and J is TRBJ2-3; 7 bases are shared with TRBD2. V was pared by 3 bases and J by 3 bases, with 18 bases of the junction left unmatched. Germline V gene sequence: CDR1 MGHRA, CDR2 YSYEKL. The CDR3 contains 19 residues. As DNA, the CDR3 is TGCGCCAGCAGCCACAACCCACGTAGGACTATCGGGAGGACAGATACGCAGTATTTT. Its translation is CASSHNPRRTIGRTDTQYF.

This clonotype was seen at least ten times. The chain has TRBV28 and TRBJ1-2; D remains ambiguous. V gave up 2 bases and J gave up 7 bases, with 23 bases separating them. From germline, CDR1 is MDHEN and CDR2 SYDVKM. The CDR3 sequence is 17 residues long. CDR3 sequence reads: CASSLGVSERVPGGYTF. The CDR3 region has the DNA TGTGCCAGCAGTTTAGGCGTCAGTGAAAGGGTTCCGGGTGGCTACACCTTC.

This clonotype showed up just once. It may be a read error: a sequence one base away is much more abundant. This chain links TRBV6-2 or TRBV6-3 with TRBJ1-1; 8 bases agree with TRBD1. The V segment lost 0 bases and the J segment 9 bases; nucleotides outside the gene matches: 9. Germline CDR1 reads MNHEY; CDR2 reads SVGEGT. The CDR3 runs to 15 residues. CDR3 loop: CASSYSRQGLTKAFF. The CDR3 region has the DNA TGTGCCAGCAGTTACTCGCGACAGGGGTTAACTAAAGCTTTCTTT.

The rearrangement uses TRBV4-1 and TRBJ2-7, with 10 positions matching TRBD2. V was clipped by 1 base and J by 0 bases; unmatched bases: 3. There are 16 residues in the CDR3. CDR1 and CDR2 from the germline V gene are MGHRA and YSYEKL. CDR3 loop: CASSQGTSGTSYEQYF. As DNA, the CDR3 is TGCGCCAGCAGCCAAGGCACTAGCGGGACCTCCTACGAGCAGTACTTC.

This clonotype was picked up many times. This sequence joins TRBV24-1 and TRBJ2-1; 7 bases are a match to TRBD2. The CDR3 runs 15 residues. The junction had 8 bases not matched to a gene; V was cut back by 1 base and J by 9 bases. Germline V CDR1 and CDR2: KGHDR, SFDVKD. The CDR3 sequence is CATSDFRETSSEQFF. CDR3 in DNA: TGTGCCACCAGTGATTTCCGTGAGACTAGCTCTGAGCAGTTCTTC.

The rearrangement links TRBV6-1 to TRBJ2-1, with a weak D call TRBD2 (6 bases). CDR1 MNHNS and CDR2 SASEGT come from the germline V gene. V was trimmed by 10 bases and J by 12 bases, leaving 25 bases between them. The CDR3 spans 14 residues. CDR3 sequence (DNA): TGTGCCATCAGCCTTCCGTCCCCAGCGGGCGTGCAGTTCTTC. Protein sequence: CAISLPSPAGVQFF.

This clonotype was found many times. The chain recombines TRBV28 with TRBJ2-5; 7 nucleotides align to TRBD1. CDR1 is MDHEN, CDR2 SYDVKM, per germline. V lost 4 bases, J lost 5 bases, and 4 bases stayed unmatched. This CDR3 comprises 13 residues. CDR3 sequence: CASSSGQVETQYF. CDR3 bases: TGTGCCAGCAGTTCCGGACAGGTGGAGACCCAGTACTTC.

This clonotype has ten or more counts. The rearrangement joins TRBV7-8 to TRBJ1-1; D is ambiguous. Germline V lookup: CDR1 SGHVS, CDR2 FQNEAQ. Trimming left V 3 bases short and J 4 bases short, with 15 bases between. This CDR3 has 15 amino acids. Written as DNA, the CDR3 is TGTGCCAGCAGCTTTAGTACGGGGAGTGGCACTGAAGCTTTCTTT. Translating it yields CASSFSTGSGTEAFF.

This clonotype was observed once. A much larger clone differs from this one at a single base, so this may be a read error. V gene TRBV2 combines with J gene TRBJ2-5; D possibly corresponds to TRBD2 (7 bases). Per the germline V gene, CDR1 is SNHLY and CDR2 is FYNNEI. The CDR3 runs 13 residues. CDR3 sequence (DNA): TGTGCCAGCAGTTCAACAGGGAGGGGGACCAAGTACTTC. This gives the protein CASSSTGRGTKYF.

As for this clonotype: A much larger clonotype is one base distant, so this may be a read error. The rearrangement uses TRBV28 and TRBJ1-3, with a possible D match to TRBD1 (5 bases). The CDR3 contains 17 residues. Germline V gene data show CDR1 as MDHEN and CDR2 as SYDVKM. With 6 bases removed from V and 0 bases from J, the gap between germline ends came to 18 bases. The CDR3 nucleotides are TGTGCCAGCAGACTAGGGCAGGGAGCCACCTCTGGAAACACCATATATTTT. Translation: CASRLGQGATSGNTIYF. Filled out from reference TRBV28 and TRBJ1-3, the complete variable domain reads DVKVTQSSRYLVKRTGEKVFLECVQDMDHENMFWYRQDPGLGLRLIYFSYDVKMKEKGDIPEGYSVSREKKERFSLILESASTNQTSMYLCASRLGQGATSGNTIYFGEGSWLTVV.

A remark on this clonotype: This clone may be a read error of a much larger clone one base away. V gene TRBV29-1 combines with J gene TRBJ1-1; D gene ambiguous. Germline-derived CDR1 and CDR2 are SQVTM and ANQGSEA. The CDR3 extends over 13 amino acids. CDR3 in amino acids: CSGQGPGSGGTLF. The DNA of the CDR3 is TGCAGCGGCCAAGGACCTGGATCGGGTGGAACTCTCTTT.

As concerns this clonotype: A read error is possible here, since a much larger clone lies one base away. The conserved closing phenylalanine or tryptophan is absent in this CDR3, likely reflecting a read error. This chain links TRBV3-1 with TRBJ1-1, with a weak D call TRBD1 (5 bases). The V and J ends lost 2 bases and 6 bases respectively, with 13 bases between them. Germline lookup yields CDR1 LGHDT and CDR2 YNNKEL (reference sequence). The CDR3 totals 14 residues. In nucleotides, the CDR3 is TGTGCCAGCAGCCAAACCGACCGGGGGTCTGAAGCTTTCTCT. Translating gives CASSQTDRGSEAFS.

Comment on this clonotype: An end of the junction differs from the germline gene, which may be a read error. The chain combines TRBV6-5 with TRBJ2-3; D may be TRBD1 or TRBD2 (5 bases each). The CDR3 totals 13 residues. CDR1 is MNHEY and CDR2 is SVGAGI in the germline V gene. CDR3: CASSDFRGDKQYF. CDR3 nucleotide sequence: TGTGCCAGCAGTGATTTTAGGGGAGATAAGCAGTACTTT.

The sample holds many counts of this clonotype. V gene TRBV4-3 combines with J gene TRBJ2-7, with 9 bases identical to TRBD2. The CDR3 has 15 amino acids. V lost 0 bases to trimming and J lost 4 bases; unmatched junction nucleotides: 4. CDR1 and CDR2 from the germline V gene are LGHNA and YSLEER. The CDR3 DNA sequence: TGCGCCAGCAGCCAAGATGGGCTAGCGGGATACGAGCAGTACTTC. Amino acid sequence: CASSQDGLAGYEQYF.

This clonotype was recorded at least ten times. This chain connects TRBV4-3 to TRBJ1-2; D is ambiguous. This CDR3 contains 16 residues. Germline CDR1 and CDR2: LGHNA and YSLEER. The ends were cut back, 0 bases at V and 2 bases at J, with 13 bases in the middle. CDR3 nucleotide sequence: TGCGCCAGCAGCCAAGATCGACGGACGGGCAACTATGGCTACACCTTC. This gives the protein CASSQDRRTGNYGYTF.

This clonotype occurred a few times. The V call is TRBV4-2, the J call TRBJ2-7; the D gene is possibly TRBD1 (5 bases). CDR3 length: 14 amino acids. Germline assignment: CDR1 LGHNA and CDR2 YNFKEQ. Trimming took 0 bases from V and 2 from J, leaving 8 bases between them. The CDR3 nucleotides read TGTGCCAGCAGCCAAGATACAGGCACCTACGAGCAGTACTTC. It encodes CASSQDTGTYEQYF.

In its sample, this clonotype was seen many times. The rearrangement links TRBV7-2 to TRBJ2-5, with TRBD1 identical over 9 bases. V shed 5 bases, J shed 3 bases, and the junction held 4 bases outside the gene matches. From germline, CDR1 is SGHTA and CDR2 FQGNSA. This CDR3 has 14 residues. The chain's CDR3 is CASSDRTGEETQYF. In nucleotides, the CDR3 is TGTGCCAGCAGCGATCGGACAGGGGAAGAGACCCAGTACTTC.

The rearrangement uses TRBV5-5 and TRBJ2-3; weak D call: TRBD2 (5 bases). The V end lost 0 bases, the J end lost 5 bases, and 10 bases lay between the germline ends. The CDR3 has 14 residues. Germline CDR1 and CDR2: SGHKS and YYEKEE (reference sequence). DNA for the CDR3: TGTGCCAGCAGCTTGGCGGCTCGGGGAGATACGCAGTATTTT. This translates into CASSLAARGDTQYF.

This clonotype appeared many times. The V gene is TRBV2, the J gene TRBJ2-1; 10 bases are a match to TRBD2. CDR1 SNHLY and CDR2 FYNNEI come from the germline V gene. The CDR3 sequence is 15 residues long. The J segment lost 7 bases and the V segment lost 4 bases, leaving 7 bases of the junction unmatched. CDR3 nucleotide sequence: TGTGCCAGCAGTGGTTCCAGCGGGAGGGCTAATGAGCAGTTCTTC. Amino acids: CASSGSSGRANEQFF.

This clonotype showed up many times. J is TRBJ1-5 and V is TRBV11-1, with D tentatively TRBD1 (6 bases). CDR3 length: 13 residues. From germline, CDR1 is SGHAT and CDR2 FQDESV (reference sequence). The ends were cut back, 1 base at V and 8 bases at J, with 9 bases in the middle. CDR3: CASSLGRGKPQHF. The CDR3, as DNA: TGTGCCAGCAGCTTAGGGAGGGGGAAGCCCCAGCATTTT. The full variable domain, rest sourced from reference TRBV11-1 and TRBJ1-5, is EAEVAQSPRYKITEKSQAVAFWCDPISGHATLYWYRQILGQGPELLVQFQDESVVDDSQLPKDRFSAERLKGVDSTLKIQPAELGDSAMYLCASSLGRGKPQHFGDGTRLSIL.